The TCR beta chain described here comes from a study of T cell changes during pregnancy in multiple sclerosis. The repertoire was sequenced with immunoSEQ multiplex PCR; TCRdb's copy has only in-frame clones and lacks some. Among just under 100,000 clones listed, 90% to 95% were seen once. Trimming removed 3 bases at V and 9 bases at J, with 15 bases between. Germline V CDR1 and CDR2: SGHAT, FQNNGV. CDR3 length: 14 residues. The origin of this receptor is a female donor with multiple sclerosis, enrolled in a pregnancy study. The sequencing used peripheral blood, collected after pregnancy. The V and J genes are TRBV11-2 and TRBJ2-1; possibly TRBD2 for D (6 bases). CDR3 bases: TGTGCCAGCAGCTTTGGCGGGATAAGGGGTGAGCAGTTCTTC. This translates into CASSFGGIRGEQFF. Combining the CDR3 with reference TRBV11-2 and TRBJ2-1 gives the whole variable domain EAGVAQSPRYKIIEKRQSVAFWCNPISGHATLYWYQQILGQGPKLLIQFQNNGVVDDSQLPKDRFSAERLKGVDSTLKIQPAKLEDSAVYLCASSFGGIRGEQFFGPGTRLTVL.